The 29 T cell receptor beta chains below come from one sample, sequenced in a study of blood T cell repertoires in COVID-19. The repertoire was sequenced with immunoSEQ multiplex PCR; TCRdb's copy has only in-frame clones and lacks some. The sample consists of 250,000 to 400,000 clones, less than 85% of them appearing once. The sequencing input was PBMCs or T cells enriched from blood (not recorded which). The receptors shown here come from a woman aged 25 to 45 who had been exposed to COVID-19.

The chain carries TRBV7-4 and TRBJ2-7; TRBD1 might be the D (6 bases). The germline V and J ends were trimmed by 5 bases and 2 bases, with 16 bases remaining between them. CDR1 and CDR2 from the germline V gene are SGHVT and SQSDAQ. CDR3 length: 15 residues. The CDR3 spells CASSPRGSAPYEQYF. In DNA form, the CDR3 reads TGTGCCAGCAGCCCAAGGGGGAGCGCACCCTACGAGCAGTACTTC.

This chain links TRBV6-1 with TRBJ1-1; no clear D gene. Per the germline V gene, CDR1 is MNHNS and CDR2 is SASEGT. V dropped 1 base and J dropped 11 bases, with 17 bases sitting between them. CDR3 length: 14 amino acids. The CDR3 region has the DNA TGTGCCAGCAGTGAAGACGGAGGGTTCCTGGGCGCTTTCTTT. Protein: CASSEDGGFLGAFF.

This clone was detected only a few times. The rearrangement joins TRBV28 to TRBJ1-4; TRBD1 is a possible D gene (5 bases). CDR1 is MDHEN and CDR2 is SYDVKM in the germline V gene. V lost 1 base to trimming and J lost 6 bases, with 6 bases between them. The CDR3 is 13 residues long. CDR3: CASSLLGDEKLFF. DNA of the CDR3: TGTGCCAGCAGTTTATTAGGGGATGAAAAACTGTTTTTT. The whole variable domain, remainder taken from reference TRBV28 and TRBJ1-4, is DVKVTQSSRYLVKRTGEKVFLECVQDMDHENMFWYRQDPGLGLRLIYFSYDVKMKEKGDIPEGYSVSREKKERFSLILESASTNQTSMYLCASSLLGDEKLFFGSGTQLSVL.

There are a few counts of this clone. V gene TRBV7-2 combines with J gene TRBJ1-5; no clear D. Germline V lookup: CDR1 SGHTA, CDR2 FQGNSA. This CDR3 has 13 residues. Trimming stripped 1 base from V and 6 bases from J, with 7 bases between. CDR3 residues: CASSLGAIQPQHF. The CDR3 nucleotides are TGTGCCAGCAGCTTAGGTGCGATTCAGCCCCAGCATTTT. The full variable domain, rest sourced from reference TRBV7-2 and TRBJ1-5, is GAGVSQSPSNKVTEKGKDVELRCDPISGHTALYWYRQSLGQGLEFLIYFQGNSAPDKSGLPSDRFSAERTGGSVSTLTIQRTQQEDSAVYLCASSLGAIQPQHFGDGTRLSIL.

This clone has just a few counts. The chain recombines TRBV29-1 with TRBJ1-5, with D perhaps TRBD1 (6 bases). CDR1 and CDR2 from the germline V gene are SQVTM and ANQGSEA. The CDR3 consists of 13 residues. The ends were cut back, 4 bases at V and 7 bases at J, with 14 bases in the middle. The CDR3: CSVGGGAGQPQHF. CDR3 in DNA: TGCAGCGTTGGGGGGGGCGCAGGGCAGCCCCAGCATTTT.

The rearrangement joins TRBV27 to TRBJ1-2, with D hard to call. The CDR3 spans 12 residues. From germline, CDR1 is MNHEY and CDR2 SMNVEV (reference sequence). V shed 8 bases and J shed 4 bases, with 11 bases lying between them. In DNA form, the CDR3 reads TGTGCCAGCCGAACAGTCCCCTATGGCTACACCTTC. Its protein product is CASRTVPYGYTF.

This clone was recorded a few times. V and J are TRBV14 and TRBJ1-2; a weak D match, TRBD1 (5 bases). The V gene lost 4 bases and the J gene lost 2 bases, with 11 bases spanning the gap. Germline CDR1 SGHDN, CDR2 FVKESK. The CDR3 has 14 amino acids. Here the CDR3 DNA reads TGTGCCAGCAGCCGTAATAGACAGAACTATGGCTACACCTTC. It codes for CASSRNRQNYGYTF.

The J gene is TRBJ1-1, the V gene TRBV7-8; D remains unclear. The V end lost 5 bases, the J end lost 7 bases, and 11 bases lay between the germline ends. Germline CDR1 SGHVS, CDR2 FQNEAQ. The CDR3 covers 12 residues. The chain's CDR3 is CASSRRSLEAFF. The CDR3 DNA reads as TGTGCCAGCAGCCGAAGGAGCCTTGAAGCTTTCTTT.

The V call is TRBV27, the J call TRBJ2-7; the D gene is possibly TRBD1 (5 bases). The germline V gene has CDR1 MNHEY and CDR2 SMNVEV (reference sequence). CDR3 length: 13 amino acids. V was shortened by 2 bases and J by 5 bases, with 10 bases between the two germline ends. CDR3 sequence: CASSLRGYHEQYF. In DNA, the CDR3 is TGTGCCAGCAGTTTAAGGGGTTACCACGAGCAGTACTTC.

The chain recombines TRBV15 with TRBJ1-1; 8 bases fit TRBD1. J gave up 2 bases and V 0 bases, and 11 bases lay outside the gene matches. The length of the CDR3 is 18 residues. Germline CDR1 reads LNHNV; CDR2 reads YYDKDF (reference sequence). In nucleotides, the CDR3 is TGTGCCACCAGCAGAGATGAAGAGAGGACAGGGCTTAACACTGAAGCTTTCTTT. It codes for CATSRDEERTGLNTEAFF.

As DNA, the CDR3 is TGTGCCACCAGTGATCCTCAGGGCCCTGGGAATCAGCCCCAGCATTTT. Its protein is CATSDPQGPGNQPQHF. The rearrangement uses TRBV24-1 and TRBJ1-5; D is perhaps TRBD1 (5 bases). This CDR3 is 16 amino acids long. Trimming took off 3 bases at V and 4 bases at J, with 15 bases between the two ends. The V gene's germline CDR1 is KGHDR and CDR2 SFDVKD.

The chain uses TRBV5-1 and TRBJ2-7; D unresolved. Between the trimmed V and J ends, which lost 0 bases and 0 bases, there was a span of 10 bases. CDR3 size: 15 residues. Looked up from germline, CDR1 is SGHRS and CDR2 is YFSETQ. The CDR3 DNA sequence: TGCGCCAGCAGCTTGGAGTCAGGCTACTCCTACGAGCAGTACTTC. It specifies CASSLESGYSYEQYF.

The rearrangement links TRBV19 to TRBJ2-1; 9 nucleotides line up with TRBD2. This CDR3 contains 16 residues. Germline CDR1 is LNHDA and CDR2 is SQIVND (reference sequence). J was trimmed by 5 bases and V by 2 bases; bases with no gene match: 7. Here the CDR3 DNA reads TGTGCCAGTAGTATATGGGGTAGCGGGGGACACAATGAGCAGTTCTTC. Translation: CASSIWGSGGHNEQFF. Variable domain in full (rest from reference TRBV19 and TRBJ2-1): DGGITQSPKYLFRKEGQNVTLSCEQNLNHDAMYWYRQDPGQGLRLIYYSQIVNDFQKGDIAEGYSVSREKKESFPLTVTSAQKNPTAFYLCASSIWGSGGHNEQFFGPGTRLTVL.

This clone appeared once. The chain couples TRBV20-1 to TRBJ2-7; D possibly corresponds to TRBD1 (6 bases). The germline V gene encodes CDR1 DFQATT and CDR2 SNEGSKA (reference sequence). Trimming removed 4 bases at V and 6 bases at J, with 10 bases between. The CDR3 totals 11 residues. In DNA form, the CDR3 reads TGCAGTGCTAATCGAGGGGGCGAGCAGTACTTC. This codes for CSANRGGEQYF.

This rearrangement joins TRBV18 to TRBJ1-6; the match to TRBD1 covers 8 bases. In germline, CDR1 is KGHSH, CDR2 LQKENI. The CDR3 consists of 15 residues. V shed 2 bases and J 5 bases; nucleotides not matched to a gene: 2. The CDR3 protein is CASSPSTGDNSPLHF. Written as DNA, the CDR3 is TGTGCCAGCTCACCATCGACAGGGGATAATTCACCCCTCCACTTT.

The chain combines TRBV13 with TRBJ2-7; no firm D call. This CDR3 spans 11 amino acids. Germline-derived CDR1 and CDR2 are PRHDT and FYEKMQ (reference sequence). V was shortened by 3 bases and J by 4 bases, with 4 bases between the two germline ends. CDR3 loop: CASSFTYEQYF. For the CDR3, the DNA is TGTGCCAGCAGCTTCACATACGAGCAGTACTTC.

The chain links TRBV9 to TRBJ2-1; 7 bases fit TRBD1. V shed 4 bases, J shed 15 bases, and the junction held 13 bases outside the gene matches. The CDR3 spans 13 residues. Germline assignment: CDR1 SGDLS and CDR2 YYNGEE. CDR3 coding DNA: TGTGCCAGCAGCTCCTTTACAGGGGTCGACACGTTCTTC. As protein: CASSSFTGVDTFF.

The chain carries TRBV3-1 (or the pseudogene TRBV3-2) and TRBJ1-6; D may be TRBD1 (5 bases). Trimming pared 0 bases from V and 7 bases from J, leaving 10 bases between. This CDR3 has 15 residues. Per germline, CDR1 LGHDT and CDR2 YNNKEL (reference sequence). CDR3 residues: CASSQDRRGNSPLHF. Here the CDR3 DNA reads TGTGCCAGCAGCCAAGATAGAAGGGGCAATTCACCCCTCCACTTT.

The V call is TRBV6-2 or TRBV6-3, the J call TRBJ2-1; possibly TRBD2 for D (5 bases). V gave up 0 bases and J gave up 1 base, with 10 bases separating them. Per the germline V gene, CDR1 is MNHEY and CDR2 is SVGEGT. The CDR3 sequence is 16 residues long. The CDR3: CASSYSKGGSYNEQFF. The CDR3 DNA is TGTGCCAGCAGTTACTCGAAGGGCGGGTCCTACAATGAGCAGTTCTTC.

The rearrangement links TRBV2 to TRBJ1-2, with 8 nucleotides matching TRBD1. V was clipped by 7 bases and J by 6 bases; unmatched bases: 4. Germline CDR1 reads SNHLY; CDR2 reads FYNNEI. The CDR3 runs 12 residues. CDR3 loop: CASNQGADGYTF. The CDR3 DNA reads as TGTGCCAGCAATCAGGGGGCGGATGGCTACACCTTC.

The V gene is TRBV5-1, the J gene TRBJ2-5, with 7 bases aligning to TRBD1. V was clipped by 4 bases and J by 2 bases; unmatched bases: 11. This CDR3 is built from 16 residues. Germline values: CDR1 SGHRS, CDR2 YFSETQ. As DNA, the CDR3 is TGCGCCAGCAGCGGGGAGACGGGACAGTGGCAAGAGACCCAGTACTTC. This translates into CASSGETGQWQETQYF.

The chain recombines TRBV6-2 or TRBV6-3 with TRBJ2-7; 7 bases map to TRBD1. This CDR3 is built from 14 residues. The V segment lost 1 base and the J segment 2 bases; nucleotides outside the gene matches: 2. Germline assignment: CDR1 MNHEY and CDR2 SVGEGT. CDR3 coding DNA: TGTGCCAGCAGTTACTTAGGGGGCCCCTACGAGCAGTACTTC. It codes for CASSYLGGPYEQYF.

This sequence joins TRBV4-2 and TRBJ2-2, with D possibly TRBD2 on 5 matching bases. There are 17 residues in the CDR3. Between the trimmed V and J ends, which lost 1 base and 2 bases, there was a span of 14 bases. CDR1 is LGHNA, CDR2 YNFKEQ, per germline. The CDR3 DNA follows: TGTGCCAGCAGCCAAGTGCTTACTAGAGAAAACACCGGGGAGCTGTTTTTT. Translating gives CASSQVLTRENTGELFF.

This clone has a handful of counts. Here the CDR3 DNA reads TGTGCCAGCAGCCCCCTAGCGGTGGGGACTGAAGCTTTCTTT. Residues: CASSPLAVGTEAFF. The chain employs TRBV7-9 and TRBJ1-1; D is undetermined. The CDR3 sequence is 14 residues long. V dropped 5 bases and J dropped 5 bases, with 15 bases sitting between them. Germline V gene data show CDR1 as SEHNR and CDR2 as FQNEAQ (reference sequence).

This clone was detected only once. The chain recombines TRBV27 with TRBJ2-3; unclear D gene. V was shortened by 2 bases and J by 2 bases, with 32 bases between the two germline ends. CDR1 is MNHEY, CDR2 SMNVEV, per germline (reference sequence). The CDR3 length is 22 residues. CDR3 in amino acids: CASSLSGRGIDSRGYFTDTQYF. In DNA form, the CDR3 reads TGTGCCAGCAGTTTAAGTGGTCGAGGCATTGATTCTAGAGGATACTTCACAGATACGCAGTATTTT.

This clone was observed a few times. CDR3 bases: TGTGCCTGGAGTGGAGGGCCACGACAGCCCCAGCATTTT. Its protein is CAWSGGPRQPQHF. The chain carries TRBV30 and TRBJ1-5; D not resolved. The CDR3 spans 13 residues. Looked up from germline, CDR1 is GTSNPN and CDR2 is SVGIG (reference sequence). The V end was cut by 1 base, the J end by 7 bases, with 11 bases between.

V gene TRBV28 combines with J gene TRBJ2-7; 14 nucleotides align to TRBD2. The CDR3 runs 17 residues. Trimming at V came to 6 bases and at J to 5 bases, leaving 12 bases not matched to a gene. CDR1 and CDR2 (germline): MDHEN, SYDVKM. The CDR3 DNA sequence: TGTGCCAGCAGGCCGTTAGGGGGACTAGCGGGAGTCAACGAGCAGTACTTC. Its protein product is CASRPLGGLAGVNEQYF.

The chain couples TRBV4-3 to TRBJ2-2; 8 bases align to TRBD1. CDR3 size: 17 residues. The germline V gene encodes CDR1 LGHNA and CDR2 YSLEER. V lost 3 bases and J lost 2; bases outside the gene matches: 8. For the CDR3, the DNA is TGCGCCAGCAGCCAGGGGTACAGGGGGGTCAACACCGGGGAGCTGTTTTTT. Residues: CASSQGYRGVNTGELFF.

The chain couples TRBV28 to TRBJ1-1; D remains ambiguous. Trimming pared 1 base from V and 3 bases from J, leaving 12 bases between. The CDR3 is 15 amino acids. Germline assignment: CDR1 MDHEN and CDR2 SYDVKM. CDR3 region: CASSLSFARDTEAFF. The DNA of the CDR3 is TGTGCCAGCAGTTTATCCTTTGCCCGGGACACTGAAGCTTTCTTT.